This paragraph covers one TCR beta chain sequence. Its cognate antigen is unknown. In germline, CDR1 is SGHRS, CDR2 YFSETQ. CDR3 size: 16 residues. Researchers prepared the TRB cDNA libraries using 5' RACE with UMI labels. Following a re-call of the 5' RACE reads, TCRdb has one entry per CDR3 protein and lacks DNA. The table lists tens of thousands of distinct CDR3 sequences. This sample is part of a study of CXCR3-negative and CXCR3-positive naive CD8 T cells. Study-wide results and limits: Against CXCR3-negative naive cells, CXCR3-positive naive cells showed more hydrophobic TRB CDR3s. Whereas both naive subsets had comparably high diversity, memory CD8+ cells had much lower diversity.

V is TRBV5-1 and J is TRBJ2-2; TCRdb returns TRBD1, unconfirmable since there is no DNA. The origin of this receptor is a human donor in good health. Some clones in this sample may be carry-over from other donors' samples. Specimen: naive CXCR3+ CD8+ T cells from blood. Sample subset: CD45RO-CCR7+CD27+CD95- naive CD8+ T cells expressing CXCR3 (TNR3+). This CDR3 is CASSINRDRGPGELFF.